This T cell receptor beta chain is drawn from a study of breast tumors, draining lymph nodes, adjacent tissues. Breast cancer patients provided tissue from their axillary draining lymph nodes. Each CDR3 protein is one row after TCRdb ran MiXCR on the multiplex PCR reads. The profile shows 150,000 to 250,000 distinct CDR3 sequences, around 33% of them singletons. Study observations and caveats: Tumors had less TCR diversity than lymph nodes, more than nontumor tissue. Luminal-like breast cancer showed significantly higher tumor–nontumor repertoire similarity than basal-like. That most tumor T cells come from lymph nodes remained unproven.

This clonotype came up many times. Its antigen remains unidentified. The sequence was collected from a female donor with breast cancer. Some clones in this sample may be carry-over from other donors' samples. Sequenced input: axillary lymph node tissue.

The CDR3 DNA is TGCAGCGTCCGAATCCCCGGGGGCACAGATACGCAGTATTTT. It specifies CSVRIPGGTDTQYF. The chain uses TRBV29-1 and TRBJ2-3, with a weak D call TRBD2 (5 bases). Per germline, CDR1 SQVTM and CDR2 ANQGSEA. CDR3 length: 14 amino acids. The ends were cut back, 6 bases at V and 1 base at J, with 14 bases in the middle.